This T cell receptor (beta chain) was found in a study of regulatory T cells in long-lasting Graves disease. General observations from the study: Public clonotype sharing was higher in persistent than newly diagnosed patients.

This clonotype was counted a few times. The antigen is not known. Investigators prepared the TCR beta libraries by applying iRepertoire HTBI primers and Arm-PCR of CDR3 regions. Authors' analysis steps: From all samples, identification returned 14 TRBJ and 60 to 80 TRBV segments. TCRdb ran MiXCR on the multiplex PCR reads and lists one entry per CDR3 protein. TCRdb's processing, not the authors' own work, is the source of the V and J calls. The sample records about 540,000 distinct CDR3 sequences, 13% being singletons. As to time point: newly diagnosed GD, antithyroid drugs for less than 3 months. Following extraction of RNA from PBMCs, that RNA was used to make the TCR library. Separately, the same data were catalogued under a study of T cells in Graves' hyperthyroidism and ophthalmopathy. Per that study: Newly diagnosed hyperthyroidism, duration under 2 months, in patients aged 18 to 65. The primer set for the first-round RT-PCR of the TCR CDR3 was HTBI.

The clonotype comes from a man in his thirties or forties with Graves disease. Sequenced here: peripheral blood mononuclear cells (PBMCs), sampled at new diagnosis, from a patient treated with antithyroid drugs.

CDR3 DNA sequence: TGTGCCAGCAGTGGGGGTCGGTCTTTAAGTTCCAAAAACATTCAGTACTTC. It encodes CASSGGRSLSSKNIQYF. This sequence joins TRBV2 and TRBJ2-4; no reliable D call. The V gene's germline CDR1 is SNHLY and CDR2 FYNNEI. V lost 4 bases and J lost 2, with 18 bases in between. The CDR3 consists of 17 residues. Drawing the rest from reference TRBV2 and TRBJ2-4, the complete variable domain is EPEVTQTPSHQVTQMGQEVILRCVPISNHLYFYWYRQILGQKVEFLVSFYNNEISEKSEIFDDQFSVERPDGSNFTLKIRSTKLEDSAMYFCASSGGRSLSSKNIQYFGAGTRLSVL.